Described below is a single T cell receptor beta chain sequence and its context. This record belongs to a study of blood T cell repertoires in COVID-19. Study-level information: Sample material is recorded as cDNA or gDNA derived from T cells, B-cell-depleted T cells, or PBMCs.

Using immunoSEQ multiplex PCR, the repertoire was profiled, and TCRdb retains in-frame clones only, with some absent. The sample holds about 240,000 clones; 83% are singletons and the top ten take around 3.5%. The germline V gene has CDR1 MNHEY and CDR2 SVGAGI. With V trimmed by 0 bases and J by 2 bases, 5 bases remained unmatched. This CDR3 is built from 16 residues. The sequence came from a woman aged 40 to 55 who had been exposed to COVID-19. Sequenced material: PBMCs or T cells enriched from blood (not recorded which). V usage is TRBV6-5 and J usage is TRBJ2-5; 8 positions match TRBD1. This CDR3 is CASSYSPGGGQETQYF. CDR3 coding DNA: TGTGCCAGCAGTTACTCGCCAGGGGGCGGGCAAGAGACCCAGTACTTC.